The clone carrying this T cell receptor beta chain was recorded once. TCRdb keeps only in-frame clones here, not all; method: immunoSEQ multiplex PCR. The table lists over 200,000 clones, 83% of them singletons. The data derive from a study of blood T cell repertoires in COVID-19. The length of the CDR3 is 12 residues. Germline CDR1 MNHEY, CDR2 SMNVEV (reference sequence). The V end lost 5 bases, the J end lost 4 bases, and 8 bases lay between the germline ends. Sequencing input: peripheral blood. The V call is TRBV27, the J call TRBJ2-5, with D hard to call. The sequence was collected from a woman aged 30 to 39 with COVID-19, enrolled during active disease. Here the CDR3 DNA reads TGTGCCAGCAGTCTCCCCTCAGAGACCCAGTACTTC. This translates into CASSLPSETQYF.